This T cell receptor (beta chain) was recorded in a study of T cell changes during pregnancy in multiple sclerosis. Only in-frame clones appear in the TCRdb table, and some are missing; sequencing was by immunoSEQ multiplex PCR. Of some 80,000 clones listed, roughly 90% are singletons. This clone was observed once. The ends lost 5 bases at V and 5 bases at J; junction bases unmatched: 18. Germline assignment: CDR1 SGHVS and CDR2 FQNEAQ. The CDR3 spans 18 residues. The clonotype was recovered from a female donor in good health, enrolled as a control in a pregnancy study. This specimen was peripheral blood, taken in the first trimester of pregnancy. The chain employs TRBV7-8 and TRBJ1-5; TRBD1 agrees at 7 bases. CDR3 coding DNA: TGTGCCAGCAGCCCCTTGGGCAGGGGGATAATGTTCCATCAGCCCCAGCATTTT. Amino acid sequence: CASSPLGRGIMFHQPQHF.